This T cell receptor (beta chain) was sequenced in a study of shared clonotypes between healthy human individuals. About the research overall: CD4 naive cells filled three plates per donor, CD4 memory three, CD8 naive two and CD8 memory one. The study, taken as a whole, reports: Richness estimates generally favored naive over memory subsets.

Adult Caucasians living in Nashville, Tennessee made up all of the donors. About this clone: Its specificity is unknown.

Measured with immunoSEQ multiplex PCR; TCRdb has only the in-frame clones, and not every one. The sample contains about 1.5 million clones, around 98% of which appear only once. CDR1 SGHRS and CDR2 YFSETQ come from the germline V gene. V shed 0 bases and J shed 0 bases, with 12 bases lying between them. The CDR3 loop spans 16 amino acids. This sequence joins TRBV5-1 and TRBJ1-2; tentative D call: TRBD1 (6 bases). This clonotype was sampled from a young man in good health. The sample consisted of naive CD4+ T cells sorted from blood. Documented subset: CD45RA+ positively selected. CDR3 nucleotide sequence: TGCGCCAGCAGCTTGGCAGGGACAAGCCCTAACTATGGCTACACCTTC. Protein: CASSLAGTSPNYGYTF.